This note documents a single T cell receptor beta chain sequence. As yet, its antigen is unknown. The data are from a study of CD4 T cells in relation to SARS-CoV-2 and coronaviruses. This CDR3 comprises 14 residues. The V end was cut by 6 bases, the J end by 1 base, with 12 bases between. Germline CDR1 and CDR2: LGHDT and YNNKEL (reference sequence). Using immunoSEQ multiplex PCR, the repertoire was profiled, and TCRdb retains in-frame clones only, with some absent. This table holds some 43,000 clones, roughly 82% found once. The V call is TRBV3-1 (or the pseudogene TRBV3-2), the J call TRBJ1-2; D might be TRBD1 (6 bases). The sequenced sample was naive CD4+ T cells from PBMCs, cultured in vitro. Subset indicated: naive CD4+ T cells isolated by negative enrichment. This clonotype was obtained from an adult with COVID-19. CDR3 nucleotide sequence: TGTGCCAGCAGATTAGGGGGGGTTAACTATGGCTACACCTTC. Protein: CASRLGGVNYGYTF.